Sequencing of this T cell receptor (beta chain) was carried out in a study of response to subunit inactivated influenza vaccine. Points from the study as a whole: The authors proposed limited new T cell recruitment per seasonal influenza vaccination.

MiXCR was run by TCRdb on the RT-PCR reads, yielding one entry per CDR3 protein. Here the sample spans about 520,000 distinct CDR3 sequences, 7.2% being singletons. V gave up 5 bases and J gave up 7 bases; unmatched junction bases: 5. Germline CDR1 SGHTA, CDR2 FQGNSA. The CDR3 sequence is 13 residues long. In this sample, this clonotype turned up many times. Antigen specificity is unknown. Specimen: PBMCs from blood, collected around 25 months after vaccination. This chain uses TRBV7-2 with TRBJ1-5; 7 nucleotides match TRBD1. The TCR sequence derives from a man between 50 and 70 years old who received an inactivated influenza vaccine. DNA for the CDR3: TGTGCCAGCAGCCTACAGGGGTACCAGCCCCAGCATTTT. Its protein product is CASSLQGYQPQHF.